This T cell receptor (beta chain) was documented in a study of CD8+ T cells in alopecia areata. Looking at the study overall: Among treated patients, oral tofacitinib was administered at 5 to 10 mg twice daily.

The ends were cut back, 1 base at V and 13 bases at J, with 11 bases in the middle. The CDR3 runs 12 residues. Per the germline V gene, CDR1 is SGHAT and CDR2 is FQNNGV. In each case, RNA was isolated and then reverse transcribed into cDNA as the sequencing template. The data were produced by immunoSEQ multiplex PCR, yet TCRdb's version contains in-frame clones alone and is incomplete. The sample includes 170,000 or so clones, around 63% seen only once; the top ten take about 1.5%. This clone was picked up a small number of times. As yet, its antigen is unknown. Study outcomes and limitations: Clonality exceeded that of normal scalp in lesional scalp, most notably in alopecia totalis/universalis.

It was from alopecia areata patients that lesional scalp punch biopsies and peripheral blood were collected. The origin of this receptor is a human donor with alopecia areata. The chain has TRBV11-2 and TRBJ2-4; D perhaps matches TRBD2 (6 bases). The sequences come from CD4+ T cells sorted from blood, collected at week 0. CDR3 protein: CASSLAGEAQYF. CDR3 coding DNA: TGTGCCAGCAGCTTAGCGGGGGAAGCGCAGTACTTC.